The 15 T cell receptor beta chains below come from one sample, sequenced in a study of blood T cell repertoires in COVID-19. Some clones are missing from TCRdb's copy, which holds only in-frame ones; the method was immunoSEQ multiplex PCR. This sample has approximately 300,000 clones; 70% to 90% occur once, and the top ten carry less than 6%. The sample taken for sequencing was PBMCs or T cells enriched from blood (not recorded which). The receptors come from a woman younger than 45 who had recovered from COVID-19.

The V gene is TRBV18, the J gene TRBJ1-1; a weak D match, TRBD1 (5 bases). V lost 4 bases, J lost 3 bases, and 12 bases lay in between. In germline, CDR1 is KGHSH, CDR2 LQKENI. This CDR3 spans 14 amino acids. CDR3 amino acids: CASSLKTTDTEAFF. The CDR3 DNA sequence: TGTGCCAGCTCACTCAAGACGACAGACACTGAAGCTTTCTTT.

CDR3 in DNA: TGTGCCAGCAGCCCGACAGGGGGCGTGGGTGAGCAGTTCTTC. It is translated as CASSPTGGVGEQFF. The V gene is TRBV6-5, the J gene TRBJ2-1; 10 bases match TRBD1. The length of the CDR3 is 14 residues. Per the germline V gene, CDR1 is MNHEY and CDR2 is SVGAGI. After removal of 6 bases from V and 9 bases from J, the junction contained 8 bases not matched to a gene.

The chain links TRBV11-2 to TRBJ2-5; the D gene is possibly TRBD2 (6 bases). This CDR3 is 15 amino acids long. The germline CDR1 and CDR2 sequences are SGHAT and FQNNGV. The CDR3 reads CACTEGTLTQETQYF. CDR3 nucleotide sequence: TGTGCTTGTACGGAGGGGACCCTGACCCAAGAGACCCAGTACTTC.

The V call is TRBV29-1, the J call TRBJ1-5; weak D call: TRBD1 (5 bases). Trimming cost V 7 bases and J 3 bases, with 13 bases left between them. From germline, CDR1 is SQVTM and CDR2 ANQGSEA. The CDR3 has 13 amino acids. In DNA, the CDR3 is TGCAGCGCCCAGACAGAGACCAATCAGCCCCAGCATTTT. This gives the protein CSAQTETNQPQHF.

CDR3 protein: CASSFRDKLYNEQFF. The CDR3 DNA is TGTGCCAGCAGCTTCCGGGACAAACTTTACAATGAGCAGTTCTTC. The rearrangement uses TRBV5-4 and TRBJ2-1; a weak D match, TRBD1 (6 bases). The V gene lost 2 bases and the J gene lost 4 bases, with 13 bases spanning the gap. The CDR3 sequence is 15 residues long. Germline V CDR1 and CDR2: SGHNT, YYREEE (reference sequence).

J is TRBJ2-2 and V is TRBV14; TRBD1 might be the D (5 bases). The CDR3 covers 15 residues. Trimming removed 0 bases at V and 4 bases at J, with 9 bases between. Germline V gives CDR1 SGHDN, CDR2 FVKESK. The CDR3 here is CASSQDFRATGELFF. Here the CDR3 DNA reads TGTGCCAGCAGCCAAGATTTCAGGGCCACCGGGGAGCTGTTTTTT.

Comments on this clone: At the DNA level, this CDR3 is encoded by other sequences in the same sample as well. The rearrangement links TRBV19 to TRBJ1-5; D remains ambiguous. Germline assignment: CDR1 LNHDA and CDR2 SQIVND (reference sequence). The CDR3 sequence is 12 residues long. Trimming removed 8 bases from V and 2 bases from J, with 7 bases in between. This chain's CDR3 is CASSRGNQPQHF. The CDR3 nucleotides are TGTGCCAGTTCCCGGGGCAATCAGCCCCAGCATTTT.

The rearrangement uses TRBV2 and TRBJ2-3, with 9 bases fitting TRBD2. CDR1 and CDR2 from the germline V gene are SNHLY and FYNNEI. There are 15 residues in the CDR3. V lost 8 bases to trimming and J lost 3 bases; unmatched junction nucleotides: 9. CDR3 residues: CASLGSGGRTDTQYF. In DNA, the CDR3 is TGTGCCAGCTTAGGGAGCGGGGGGCGAACAGATACGCAGTATTTT.

Notes on this clone: The junction does not match germline at one end; this may be a read error. The rearrangement joins TRBV6-2 or TRBV6-3 to TRBJ2-7; 8 bases are shared with TRBD1. The length of the CDR3 is 15 residues. CDR1 and CDR2 (germline): MNHEY, SVGEGT. CDR3 loop: CASSYSGTGPYEQYF. The DNA for the CDR3 is TGTGCCAGCAGCTACTCCGGGACAGGACCCTACGAGCAGTACTTC.

This clone was counted only a few times. The V and J genes are TRBV11-2 and TRBJ1-2; 7 bases map to TRBD1. The CDR3 totals 13 residues. CDR1 SGHAT and CDR2 FQNNGV come from the germline V gene. V lost 5 bases and J lost 5; bases outside the gene matches: 5. In DNA form, the CDR3 reads TGTGCCAGCAGCCCAGGGGGATCTTATGGCTACACCTTC. This translates into CASSPGGSYGYTF.

Comments on this clone: This same CDR3 is encoded by further DNA sequences in the sample. V gene TRBV5-1 combines with J gene TRBJ1-1; D call uncertain. CDR3 length: 13 residues. V dropped 0 bases and J dropped 5 bases, with 8 bases sitting between them. Germline V gene sequence: CDR1 SGHRS, CDR2 YFSETQ. The CDR3 DNA sequence: TGCGCCAGCAGCTTGGTCAGGAATACTGAAGCTTTCTTT. Translation: CASSLVRNTEAFF.

In its sample, this clone was seen once. The sample contains more than one DNA sequence encoding this CDR3. The rearrangement joins TRBV7-9 to TRBJ1-2; possible D gene TRBD1, 6 bases. Looked up from germline, CDR1 is SEHNR and CDR2 is FQNEAQ (reference sequence). The germline V and J ends were trimmed by 1 base and 7 bases, with 7 bases remaining between them. The CDR3 contains 12 residues. This CDR3 reads CASSLEGVGYTF. The DNA of the CDR3 is TGTGCCAGCAGCTTAGAGGGGGTTGGCTACACCTTC.

The chain's CDR3 is CASSQPGQGGLDYGYTF. The DNA for the CDR3 is TGTGCCAGCAGCCAACCGGGCCAGGGAGGATTAGACTATGGCTACACCTTC. This chain connects TRBV3-1 (or the pseudogene TRBV3-2) to TRBJ1-2, with D tentatively TRBD1 (5 bases). Germline assignment: CDR1 LGHDT and CDR2 YNNKEL (reference sequence). Trimming left V 2 bases short and J 3 bases short, with 19 bases between. The CDR3 covers 17 residues.

This clone was picked up a small number of times. The chain uses TRBV4-1 and TRBJ1-2, with D perhaps matching TRBD1 (5 bases). With 2 bases removed from V and 4 bases from J, the gap between germline ends came to 14 bases. Germline CDR1 is MGHRA and CDR2 is YSYEKL. This CDR3 region has 15 residues. The CDR3: CASSQQTTGFYGYTF. CDR3 in DNA: TGCGCCAGCAGCCAACAAACCACAGGCTTCTATGGCTACACCTTC.

The rearrangement joins TRBV19 to TRBJ2-7, with D maybe TRBD2 (5 bases). There are 12 residues in the CDR3. Germline V gene lookup returns CDR1 LNHDA and CDR2 SQIVND (reference sequence). The V end lost 5 bases, the J end lost 4 bases, and 9 bases lay between the germline ends. The CDR3 coding sequence is TGTGCCAGTAGTCCGGGGAATTACGAGCAGTACTTC. This codes for CASSPGNYEQYF.